The rows below give T cell receptor beta chains drawn from one sample of a study of blood T cell repertoires in COVID-19. TCRdb keeps only in-frame clones here, not all; method: immunoSEQ multiplex PCR. The table has 98,000 or so clones, approximately 82% seen once. The sequenced sample was peripheral blood. The receptors were sampled from a woman in her 70s with acute or convalescent COVID-19. The CDR3 runs from the conserved cysteine through the conserved F or W. Fields, in order: D gene, J gene, CDR3 length, V gene, clone size, CDR3 DNA, CDR3 protein. D genes are given only for firm matches. Clone sizes are given selectively: once, few, many, or a class where the clone is expanded.

D gene: -; J gene: TRBJ1-2; CDR3 length: 14; V gene: TRBV27; clone size: -; CDR3 DNA: TGTGCCAGCAGTCCCGTGGGGGGGCAAAGCGGCTACACCTTC; CDR3 protein: CASSPVGGQSGYTF
D gene: -; J gene: TRBJ1-4; CDR3 length: 14; V gene: TRBV7-9; clone size: -; CDR3 DNA: TGTGCCAGCAGCTTAGGGGGCAACAATGAAAAACTGTTTTTT; CDR3 protein: CASSLGGNNEKLFF
D gene: TRBD1; J gene: TRBJ1-2; CDR3 length: 17; V gene: TRBV7-9; clone size: few; CDR3 DNA: TGTGCCAGCAGCTTAAGCCTAGGGCAGGGGGCAAGACGGGGCTACACCTTC; CDR3 protein: CASSLSLGQGARRGYTF
D gene: -; J gene: TRBJ2-7; CDR3 length: 15; V gene: TRBV7-3; clone size: -; CDR3 DNA: TGTGCCAGCAGCTTAGTTGCGGGGACGGCCTACGAGCAGTACTTC; CDR3 protein: CASSLVAGTAYEQYF
D gene: -; J gene: TRBJ2-2; CDR3 length: 14; V gene: TRBV9; clone size: -; CDR3 DNA: TGTGCCAGCAGCGTGGACTCACTCACCGGGGAGCTGTTTTTT; CDR3 protein: CASSVDSLTGELFF
D gene: TRBD1; J gene: TRBJ1-1; CDR3 length: 15; V gene: TRBV6-4; clone size: -; CDR3 DNA: TGTGCCAGCAGTGAGGGGACAGATTTGAACACTGAAGCTTTCTTT; CDR3 protein: CASSEGTDLNTEAFF
D gene: TRBD1; J gene: TRBJ2-5; CDR3 length: 15; V gene: TRBV7-2; clone size: -; CDR3 DNA: TGTGCCAGCAGCTTAGTGGGACAGGGAAGGGAGACCCAGTACTTC; CDR3 protein: CASSLVGQGRETQYF
D gene: -; J gene: TRBJ1-2; CDR3 length: 19; V gene: TRBV29-1; clone size: -; CDR3 DNA: TGCAGCGTTGAAGATTCAGCAGTAGGGGGTGACAGCTATGACTATGGCTACACCTTC; CDR3 protein: CSVEDSAVGGDSYDYGYTF
D gene: -; J gene: TRBJ2-1; CDR3 length: 16; V gene: TRBV14; clone size: -; CDR3 DNA: TGTGCCAGCAGCCAACGTGGGCTAGCGTTTGACAATGAGCAGTTCTTC; CDR3 protein: CASSQRGLAFDNEQFF
D gene: TRBD2; J gene: TRBJ2-7; CDR3 length: 14; V gene: TRBV10-3; clone size: -; CDR3 DNA: TGTGCCATCAGTGAACTAGCGGTGTCCTACGAGCAGTACTTC; CDR3 protein: CAISELAVSYEQYF
D gene: -; J gene: TRBJ1-2; CDR3 length: 12; V gene: TRBV28; clone size: -; CDR3 DNA: TGTGCCATTACAGAACTTAACTATGGCTACACCTTC; CDR3 protein: CAITELNYGYTF
D gene: -; J gene: TRBJ1-5; CDR3 length: 13; V gene: TRBV12-3/TRBV12-4; clone size: -; CDR3 DNA: TGTGCCAGCAGTCCACAGGGAAATCAGCCCCAGCATTTT; CDR3 protein: CASSPQGNQPQHF
D gene: -; J gene: TRBJ1-1; CDR3 length: 16; V gene: TRBV11-2; clone size: -; CDR3 DNA: TGTGCCAGCAGCTTAGTTCCCCCAGGGGCGGGCACTGAAGCTTTCTTT; CDR3 protein: CASSLVPPGAGTEAFF
D gene: -; J gene: TRBJ1-1; CDR3 length: 14; V gene: TRBV28; clone size: -; CDR3 DNA: TGTGCCAGCAGTCCGCACAATATGAACACTGAAGCTTTCTTT; CDR3 protein: CASSPHNMNTEAFF
D gene: -; J gene: TRBJ2-5; CDR3 length: 14; V gene: TRBV28; clone size: once; CDR3 DNA: TGTGCCAGCAGCCCCCAGGCAGGGCAAGAGACCCAGTACTTC; CDR3 protein: CASSPQAGQETQYF
D gene: TRBD1; J gene: TRBJ1-3; CDR3 length: 14; V gene: TRBV30; clone size: -; CDR3 DNA: TGTGCCTGGAGTGCGACAGGGACCCTAAACACCATATATTTT; CDR3 protein: CAWSATGTLNTIYF
D gene: TRBD1; J gene: TRBJ1-6; CDR3 length: 20; V gene: TRBV28; clone size: -; CDR3 DNA: TGTGCCAGCACCCTTGACCCCTGGACAGGGCGATTACCATATAATTCACCCCTCCACTTT; CDR3 protein: CASTLDPWTGRLPYNSPLHF
D gene: TRBD2; J gene: TRBJ2-1; CDR3 length: 15; V gene: TRBV4-1; clone size: -; CDR3 DNA: TGCGCCAGCAGCCAAATCAGCGGGGTTTACAATGAGCAGTTCTTC; CDR3 protein: CASSQISGVYNEQFF
D gene: -; J gene: TRBJ2-1; CDR3 length: 14; V gene: TRBV11-3; clone size: -; CDR3 DNA: TGTGCCAGCAGCTTAGGCGACAGCTACAATGAGCAGTTCTTC; CDR3 protein: CASSLGDSYNEQFF
D gene: TRBD2; J gene: TRBJ2-1; CDR3 length: 13; V gene: TRBV6-5; clone size: -; CDR3 DNA: TGTGCCAGCGCCTTTTGGGAGGGAACTGAGCAGTTCTTC; CDR3 protein: CASAFWEGTEQFF
D gene: -; J gene: TRBJ2-7; CDR3 length: 14; V gene: TRBV5-1; clone size: -; CDR3 DNA: TGCGCCAGCAGCTTCTACGGGAACAGATACGAGCAGTACTTC; CDR3 protein: CASSFYGNRYEQYF
D gene: -; J gene: TRBJ1-2; CDR3 length: 14; V gene: TRBV15; clone size: -; CDR3 DNA: TGTGCCACCAGCAGAGCCAGGGGAAACTATGGCTACACCTTC; CDR3 protein: CATSRARGNYGYTF
D gene: -; J gene: TRBJ1-6; CDR3 length: 12; V gene: TRBV12-3/TRBV12-4; clone size: -; CDR3 DNA: TGTGCCAGCAGTTTGCTTCTAGGGGCCCTCCACTTT; CDR3 protein: CASSLLLGALHF
D gene: -; J gene: TRBJ2-5; CDR3 length: 11; V gene: TRBV14; clone size: once; CDR3 DNA: TGTGCCAGCAGCCGGGACAAGACCCAGTACTTC; CDR3 protein: CASSRDKTQYF
D gene: -; J gene: TRBJ1-1; CDR3 length: 13; V gene: TRBV25-1; clone size: few; CDR3 DNA: TGTGCCAGCAGACAGCCGGGGGGCACTGAAGCTTTCTTT; CDR3 protein: CASRQPGGTEAFF
D gene: -; J gene: TRBJ2-1; CDR3 length: 13; V gene: TRBV29-1; clone size: -; CDR3 DNA: TGCAGCGGCTCCCGGCGACGGGACAATGAGCAGTTCTTC; CDR3 protein: CSGSRRRDNEQFF
D gene: -; J gene: TRBJ1-1; CDR3 length: 13; V gene: TRBV7-9; clone size: -; CDR3 DNA: TGTGCCAGCAGCCGGACAGAGAACACTGAAGCTTTCTTT; CDR3 protein: CASSRTENTEAFF
D gene: -; J gene: TRBJ2-6; CDR3 length: 14; V gene: TRBV6-5; clone size: -; CDR3 DNA: TGTGCCAGCAGGAGGGATTCTGGGGCCAACGTCCTGACTTTC; CDR3 protein: CASRRDSGANVLTF
D gene: -; J gene: TRBJ2-2; CDR3 length: 12; V gene: TRBV28; clone size: -; CDR3 DNA: TGTGCCAGCAGTTTCCCTCCCGGGGAGCTGTTTTTT; CDR3 protein: CASSFPPGELFF
D gene: TRBD1; J gene: TRBJ2-1; CDR3 length: 14; V gene: TRBV5-1; clone size: once; CDR3 DNA: TGCGCCAGCAGCGTAGGGACAGGGATCGCTGAGCAGTTCTTC; CDR3 protein: CASSVGTGIAEQFF
D gene: TRBD2; J gene: TRBJ2-1; CDR3 length: 16; V gene: TRBV27; clone size: -; CDR3 DNA: TGTGCCAGCAATGGGGCTAGCGGGAGGGATAGCAATGAGCAGTTCTTC; CDR3 protein: CASNGASGRDSNEQFF
D gene: TRBD1; J gene: TRBJ1-1; CDR3 length: 15; V gene: TRBV5-1; clone size: -; CDR3 DNA: TGCGCCAGCAGCCCCGACAGGGGGCAGGTCGCTGAAGCTTTCTTT; CDR3 protein: CASSPDRGQVAEAFF
D gene: -; J gene: TRBJ2-1; CDR3 length: 16; V gene: TRBV3-1/TRBV3-2; clone size: -; CDR3 DNA: TGTGCCAGCAGCCAAGTTCGCCGCAGCTCCTACAATGAGCAGTTCTTC; CDR3 protein: CASSQVRRSSYNEQFF
D gene: TRBD2; J gene: TRBJ2-1; CDR3 length: 14; V gene: TRBV20-1; clone size: -; CDR3 DNA: TGCAGTGCTAGTACCAGCGGGAGCTTTAATGAGCAGTTCTTC; CDR3 protein: CSASTSGSFNEQFF
D gene: -; J gene: TRBJ1-2; CDR3 length: 12; V gene: TRBV9; clone size: -; CDR3 DNA: TGTGCCAGCAGCGTCCGCGGCTATGGCTACACCTTC; CDR3 protein: CASSVRGYGYTF
D gene: TRBD1; J gene: TRBJ1-6; CDR3 length: 17; V gene: TRBV5-1; clone size: few; CDR3 DNA: TGCGCCAGCAGTCCTAACGCACAGGGGATGGATAATTCACCCCTCCACTTT; CDR3 protein: CASSPNAQGMDNSPLHF
D gene: TRBD1; J gene: TRBJ1-5; CDR3 length: 13; V gene: TRBV2; clone size: -; CDR3 DNA: TGTGCCGCTTCCGGGACAGGAGGTCAGCCCCAGCATTTT; CDR3 protein: CAASGTGGQPQHF
D gene: TRBD1; J gene: TRBJ2-7; CDR3 length: 14; V gene: TRBV6-5; clone size: -; CDR3 DNA: TGTGCCAGCAGGGGACAGGGGAATCTCTACGAGCAGTACTTC; CDR3 protein: CASRGQGNLYEQYF
D gene: TRBD2; J gene: TRBJ2-1; CDR3 length: 16; V gene: TRBV7-2; clone size: -; CDR3 DNA: TGTGCCAGCGCAATTGCCCCCAGCGGGAGAGGGGATGAGCAGTTCTTC; CDR3 protein: CASAIAPSGRGDEQFF
D gene: TRBD1; J gene: TRBJ1-2; CDR3 length: 13; V gene: TRBV6-5; clone size: -; CDR3 DNA: TGTGCCAGCACTAAGGACAGGGGCTATGGCTACACCTTC; CDR3 protein: CASTKDRGYGYTF
D gene: -; J gene: TRBJ2-5; CDR3 length: 13; V gene: TRBV10-3; clone size: -; CDR3 DNA: TGTGCCATCAGTTTGGGGGGTCGCGAGACCCAGTACTTC; CDR3 protein: CAISLGGRETQYF
D gene: -; J gene: TRBJ2-1; CDR3 length: 14; V gene: TRBV7-3; clone size: -; CDR3 DNA: TGTGCCAGCAGCTTACAGGAGGGTAAGGATGAGCAGTTCTTC; CDR3 protein: CASSLQEGKDEQFF